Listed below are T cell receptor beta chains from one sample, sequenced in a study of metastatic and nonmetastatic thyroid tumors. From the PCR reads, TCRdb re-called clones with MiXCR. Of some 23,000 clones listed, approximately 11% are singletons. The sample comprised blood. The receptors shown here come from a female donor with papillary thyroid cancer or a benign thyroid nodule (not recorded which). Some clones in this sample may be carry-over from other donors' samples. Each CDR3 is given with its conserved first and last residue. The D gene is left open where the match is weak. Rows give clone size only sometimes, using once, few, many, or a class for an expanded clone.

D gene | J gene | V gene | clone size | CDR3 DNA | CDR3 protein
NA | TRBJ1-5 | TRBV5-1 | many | TGCGCCAGCAGCTTGGCAGGGGTACCCAATCAGCCCCAGCATTTT | CASSLAGVPNQPQHF
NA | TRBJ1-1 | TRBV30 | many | TGTGCCTGGAGTGTAGGCAACTTGAACACTGAAGCTTTCTTT | CAWSVGNLNTEAFF
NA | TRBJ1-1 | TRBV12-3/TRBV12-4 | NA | TGTGCCAGCAGTAAGAACACTGAAGCTTTCTTT | CASSKNTEAFF
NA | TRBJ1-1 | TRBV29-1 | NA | TGCAGCGCTAAACAGCTAATGAACACTGAAGCTTTCTTT | CSAKQLMNTEAFF
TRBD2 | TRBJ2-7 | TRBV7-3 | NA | TGTGCCAGCAGCGTACTAGCGGGGACATACTACGAGCAGTACTTC | CASSVLAGTYYEQYF
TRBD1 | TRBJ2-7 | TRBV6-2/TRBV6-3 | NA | TGTGCCAGCCGGTCTTACTTTTCGGGACAGTCGAGCTCCTACGAGCAGTACTTC | CASRSYFSGQSSSYEQYF
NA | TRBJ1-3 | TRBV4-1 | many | TGCGCCAGCAGCCAAGAAACACCTAGGACATTGGCTGGAAACACCATATATTTT | CASSQETPRTLAGNTIYF
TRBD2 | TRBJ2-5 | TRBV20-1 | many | TGCAGTGCTCGGACTAGCGGGAGGGAGACCCAGTACTTC | CSARTSGRETQYF
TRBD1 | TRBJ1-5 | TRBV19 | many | TGTGCCAGTAGTATAGAACAGGGGCCAAGCAATCAGCCCCAGCATTTT | CASSIEQGPSNQPQHF
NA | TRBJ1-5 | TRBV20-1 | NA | TGCAGTGCTAGAGATCTGTATTTT | CSARDLYF
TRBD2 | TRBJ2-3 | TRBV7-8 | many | TGTGCCAGCAGCATCGGGACTAGCGGGAGGGCCGGCACAGATACGCAGTATTTT | CASSIGTSGRAGTDTQYF
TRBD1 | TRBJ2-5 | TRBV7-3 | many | TGTGCCAGCAGCCGGACAGGGGGGTCAGAGACCCAGTACTTC | CASSRTGGSETQYF
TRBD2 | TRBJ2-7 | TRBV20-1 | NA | TGCAGTGCTAGCTTGACTAGCGGGAGCGGCGAGCAGTACTTC | CSASLTSGSGEQYF
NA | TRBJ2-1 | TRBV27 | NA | TGTGCCAGAGCTGTAAGGGATGAGCAGTTCTTC | CARAVRDEQFF
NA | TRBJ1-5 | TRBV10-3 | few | TGTGCCATCAGTGTCCCGGGGAGGTCGGTCGGCAATCAGCCCCAGCATTTT | CAISVPGRSVGNQPQHF
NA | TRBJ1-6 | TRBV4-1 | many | TGCGCCAGCAGCCAAGACGAGCTCTCACCCCTCCACTTT | CASSQDELSPLHF
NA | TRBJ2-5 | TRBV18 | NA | TGTGCCAGCTCACCTGGACTTCCGGGGGAGACCCAGTACTTC | CASSPGLPGETQYF
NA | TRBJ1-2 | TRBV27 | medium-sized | TGTGCCAGCAGTTTAAGGTCGCCAGTCTATGGCTACACCTTC | CASSLRSPVYGYTF
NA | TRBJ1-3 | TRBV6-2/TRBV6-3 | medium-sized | TGTGCCAGCAGTTACTCGAAGGGCGAAGGAAACACCATATATTTT | CASSYSKGEGNTIYF
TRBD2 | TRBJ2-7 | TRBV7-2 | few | TGTGCCAGCAGCTCGAGCGGGGGGGGAGGGTACGAGCAGTACTTC | CASSSSGGGGYEQYF
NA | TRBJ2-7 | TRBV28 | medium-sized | TGTGCCAGCAGAAGACACACGGACGGACGCGAGCAGTACTTC | CASRRHTDGREQYF
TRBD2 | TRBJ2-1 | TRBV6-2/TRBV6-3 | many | TGTGCCAGCAGGATGACTAGCGGGATATACAATGAGCAGTTCTTC | CASRMTSGIYNEQFF
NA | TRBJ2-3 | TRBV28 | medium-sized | TGTGCCAGCAGTTTATCCCCAGCGGGAGATACGCAGTATTTT | CASSLSPAGDTQYF
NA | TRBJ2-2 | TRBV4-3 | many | TGCGCCAGCAGCCAAGTCATCCCGGGAGCGGACACCGGGGAGCTGTTTTTT | CASSQVIPGADTGELFF
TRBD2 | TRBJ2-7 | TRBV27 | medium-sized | TGTGCCAGCAGTCCCAATCGACTAGCGGGAGGGCCTCAGCAGTACTTC | CASSPNRLAGGPQQYF
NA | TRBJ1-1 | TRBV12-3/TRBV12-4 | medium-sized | TGTGCCAGCAGTTTAGGCAGGGAGACTGAAGCTTTCTTT | CASSLGRETEAFF
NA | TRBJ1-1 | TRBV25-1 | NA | TGTGCCAGCAGTGAATCTGTGATTGGGAGCACTGAAGCTTTCTTT | CASSESVIGSTEAFF
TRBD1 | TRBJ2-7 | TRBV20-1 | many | TGCAGTGCTAGACCTCGCTCCGGGACAGGGGGCTACGAGCAGTACTTC | CSARPRSGTGGYEQYF
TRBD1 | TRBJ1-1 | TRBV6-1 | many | TGTGCCAGCAGCTCGACAGGGTACATATTAATGGCACCTGAAGCTTTCTTT | CASSSTGYILMAPEAFF
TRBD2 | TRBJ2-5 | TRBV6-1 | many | TGTGCCAGCAGCCTCGGACTAGCGGGAGCGGCAGAGACCCAGTACTTC | CASSLGLAGAAETQYF
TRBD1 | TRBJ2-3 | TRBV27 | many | TGTGCCAGCAGTCTTCGACAGGGGGGAGGAGATACGCAGTATTTT | CASSLRQGGGDTQYF
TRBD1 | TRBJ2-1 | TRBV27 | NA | TGTGCCAGCAGTCTGACAGGGACATACAATGAGCAGTTCTTC | CASSLTGTYNEQFF
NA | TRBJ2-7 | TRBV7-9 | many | TGTGCCAGCAGCCGCGAGGGGGATCCTTACGAGCAGTACTTC | CASSREGDPYEQYF
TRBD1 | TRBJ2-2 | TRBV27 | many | TGTGCCAGCAGTTTAGTCCCCTCGGGGACAGCGGAAACCGGGGAGCTGTTTTTT | CASSLVPSGTAETGELFF
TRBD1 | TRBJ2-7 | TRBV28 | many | TGTGCCAGCAGTTTAATTCCTACAGGGGAAACTATCGAGCAGTACTTC | CASSLIPTGETIEQYF
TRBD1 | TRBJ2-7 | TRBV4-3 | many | TGCGCCAGCAGCCAATACAGTTCGGGACAGGGAGCCTACGAGCAGTACTTC | CASSQYSSGQGAYEQYF
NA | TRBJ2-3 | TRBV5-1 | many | TGCGCCAGCATGGAGGGGAGCACAGATACGCAGTATTTT | CASMEGSTDTQYF
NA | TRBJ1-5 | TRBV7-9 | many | TGTGCCAGCAGCTTATTCGATCAGCCCCAGCATTTT | CASSLFDQPQHF
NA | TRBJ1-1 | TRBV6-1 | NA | TGTGCCAGCAGTGAAAATGCCAGGAACACTGAAGCTTTCTTT | CASSENARNTEAFF
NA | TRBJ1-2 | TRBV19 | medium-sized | TGTGCCAGTACCGACTACAGGCGCCGGGCTAACTATGGCTACACCTTC | CASTDYRRRANYGYTF
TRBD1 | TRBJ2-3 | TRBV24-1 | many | TGTGCCACCAGTGATGTCAGACAGGGTACAGATACGCAGTATTTT | CATSDVRQGTDTQYF
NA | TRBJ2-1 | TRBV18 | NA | TGTGCCAGCTCACCAATTGCAGCTTACATTTTTGAGCAGTTCTTC | CASSPIAAYIFEQFF
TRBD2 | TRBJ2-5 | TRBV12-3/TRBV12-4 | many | TGTGCCAGCAGTCCAGCTAGCGGGAGGTGGGAGACCCAGTACTTC | CASSPASGRWETQYF